Following are 15 T cell receptor beta chains from one sample sequenced in a study of STAT5B mutations in CD4+ large granular lymphocyte leukemia. Libraries were prepared by immunoSEQ multiplex PCR; TCRdb keeps only in-frame clonotypes and omits some of them. This table holds some 40,000 clones, more than 80% found once. The sample comprised CD4+ T cells from blood buffy coats. These TCRs come from a human donor in good health.

The chain has TRBV28 and TRBJ2-7; D call uncertain. CDR3 length equals 15 residues. CDR1 MDHEN and CDR2 SYDVKM come from the germline V gene. The V end lost 2 bases, the J end lost 5 bases, and 16 bases lay between the germline ends. The CDR3 here is CASSLPAPSANEQYF. CDR3 sequence (DNA): TGTGCCAGCAGTTTACCGGCTCCCTCGGCTAACGAGCAGTACTTC.

As DNA, the CDR3 is TGTGCCAGCAGCTCCCCTTGGGGGGCCACTAATGAAAAACTGTTTTTT. Translating it yields CASSSPWGATNEKLFF. This rearrangement joins TRBV11-2 to TRBJ1-4, with D tentatively TRBD1 (6 bases). Germline V gives CDR1 SGHAT, CDR2 FQNNGV. Trimming took off 4 bases at V and 2 bases at J, with 14 bases between the two ends. The CDR3 consists of 16 residues.

This clone was observed a few times. This sequence joins TRBV7-9 and TRBJ1-3; TRBD1 might be the D (5 bases). CDR1 SEHNR and CDR2 FQNEAQ come from the germline V gene (reference sequence). The V gene lost 5 bases and the J gene lost 0 bases, with 11 bases spanning the gap. This CDR3 region has 15 residues. CDR3 bases: TGTGCCAGCAGCCCTGGGACTGCCTCTGGAAACACCATATATTTT. Its protein product is CASSPGTASGNTIYF.

This clone was seen once. V and J are TRBV6-4 and TRBJ2-1, with 9 bases that match TRBD2. The CDR3 contains 15 residues. Trimming took 2 bases from V and 8 from J; bases not matched to a gene: 7. The V gene's germline CDR1 is MRHNA and CDR2 SNTAGT. This CDR3 reads CASSDGAGGPDEQFF. The CDR3 region has the DNA TGTGCCAGCAGTGACGGGGCGGGAGGGCCCGATGAGCAGTTCTTC.

V is TRBV11-1 and J is TRBJ1-1, with D possibly being TRBD1 (5 bases). This CDR3 is built from 14 residues. Looked up from germline, CDR1 is SGHAT and CDR2 is FQDESV (reference sequence). V lost 2 bases, J lost 5 bases, and 12 bases lay in between. CDR3 loop: CASSLSGSRTEAFF. The DNA of the CDR3 is TGTGCCAGCAGCTTATCAGGGAGTAGGACTGAAGCTTTCTTT.

The chain carries TRBV30 and TRBJ1-5, with D possibly TRBD1 on 5 matching bases. V shed 0 bases and J shed 2 bases, with 5 bases lying between them. The germline gives CDR1 GTSNPN, CDR2 SVGIG (reference sequence). This CDR3 has 13 residues. CDR3 DNA: TGTGCCTGGAGTGTACAGGGCAATCAGCCCCAGCATTTT. Translated, it gives CAWSVQGNQPQHF.

DNA for the CDR3: TGTGCCAGCAGTTACTCGCACACGACTAACACCGGGGAGCTGTTTTTT. Its translation: CASSYSHTTNTGELFF. This chain connects TRBV6-5 to TRBJ2-2; D remains ambiguous. Trimming cost V 0 bases and J 2 bases, with 10 bases left between them. Germline CDR1 reads MNHEY; CDR2 reads SVGAGI. This CDR3 is 16 amino acids long.

The chain is built from TRBV6-6 and TRBJ2-7; D may be TRBD1 (8 bases). The CDR3 loop spans 15 amino acids. The germline V gene encodes CDR1 MNHNY and CDR2 SVGAGI (reference sequence). V lost 6 bases to trimming and J lost 6 bases, with 21 bases between them. Written as DNA, the CDR3 is TGTGCCAGCAGAGGACAACAGGGGGGGGATTCCGAGCAGTACTTC. Encoded protein: CASRGQQGGDSEQYF.

The chain joins TRBV6-1 to TRBJ2-7, with TRBD2 as a possible D gene (5 bases). This CDR3 is 12 amino acids long. The germline gives CDR1 MNHNS, CDR2 SASEGT. V was trimmed by 5 bases and J by 8 bases, leaving 13 bases between them. The DNA of the CDR3 is TGTGCCAGCAGTCTTTTAAGGGAGCAGCAGTACTTC. Translated: CASSLLREQQYF.

This clone was seen a handful of times. This rearrangement joins TRBV2 to TRBJ1-2; D remains unclear. The germline CDR1 and CDR2 sequences are SNHLY and FYNNEI. CDR3 size: 13 residues. V was trimmed by 8 bases and J by 8 bases, leaving 18 bases between them. The CDR3: CASVGTDVGGYTF. The CDR3 DNA sequence: TGTGCCAGCGTAGGAACGGACGTCGGGGGCTACACCTTC. Complete variable domain (other parts from reference TRBV2 and TRBJ1-2): EPEVTQTPSHQVTQMGQEVILRCVPISNHLYFYWYRQILGQKVEFLVSFYNNEISEKSEIFDDQFSVERPDGSNFTLKIRSTKLEDSAMYFCASVGTDVGGYTFGSGTRLTVV.

The chain is built from TRBV18 and TRBJ2-3; TRBD2 matches 11 bases. This CDR3 has 15 amino acids. Germline V gives CDR1 KGHSH, CDR2 LQKENI. V shed 0 bases, J shed 8 bases, and the junction held 4 bases outside the gene matches. CDR3 protein: CASSPPSGGAGTQYF. CDR3 nucleotides: TGTGCCAGCTCACCACCTAGCGGGGGGGCCGGTACGCAGTATTTT.

The CDR3 DNA is TGTGCCAGTAGTATGGGCCGACTCGGCGGTGAGCAGTTCTTC. Encoded protein: CASSMGRLGGEQFF. V usage is TRBV19 and J usage is TRBJ2-1; D unresolved. The V end lost 3 bases, the J end lost 9 bases, and 15 bases lay between the germline ends. The CDR3 has 14 residues. The germline gives CDR1 LNHDA, CDR2 SQIVND (reference sequence).

A single count supports this clone. The chain employs TRBV9 and TRBJ1-5; D is ambiguous. This CDR3 region has 13 residues. V lost 0 bases to trimming and J lost 4 bases, with 5 bases between them. Germline V gene data show CDR1 as SGDLS and CDR2 as YYNGEE. The CDR3 loop is CASSVGWNQPQHF. The CDR3 nucleotides are TGTGCCAGCAGCGTAGGCTGGAATCAGCCCCAGCATTTT. The entire variable domain, with the rest obtained from reference TRBV9 and TRBJ1-5, is as follows: DSGVTQTPKHLITATGQRVTLRCSPRSGDLSVYWYQQSLDQGLQFLIQYYNGEERAKGNILERFSAQQFPDLHSELNLSSLELGDSALYFCASSVGWNQPQHFGDGTRLSIL.

The V call is TRBV6-6, the J call TRBJ2-4; no reliable D call. This CDR3 spans 16 amino acids. The ends were cut back, 9 bases at V and 0 bases at J, with 18 bases in the middle. Germline-derived CDR1 and CDR2 are MNHNY and SVGAGI (reference sequence). The CDR3 sequence: CASKGRANIAKNIQYF. The CDR3 bases are TGTGCCAGTAAGGGTCGAGCAAACATAGCCAAAAACATTCAGTACTTC.

The chain is built from TRBV20-1 and TRBJ1-2, with a possible D match to TRBD1 (5 bases). The germline CDR1 and CDR2 sequences are DFQATT and SNEGSKA (reference sequence). Trimming took off 3 bases at V and 8 bases at J, with 7 bases between the two ends. The CDR3 runs to 10 residues. CDR3 nucleotides: TGCAGTGCTAGCGGGACGGGCTACACCTTC. This translates into CSASGTGYTF.